Listed below are T cell receptor beta chains from one sample, sequenced in a study of cytomegalovirus exposure and HLA in healthy donors. Method: immunoSEQ multiplex PCR; TCRdb's copy keeps in-frame clones and lacks some. There are 90,000 to 110,000 clones in the sample; about 88% occur only once, and 2% to 2.5% lies in the top ten. The sequenced sample consisted of PBMCs. All receptors derive from a woman between 18 and 29 years old in good health and CMV-seronegative. The CDR3 runs from the conserved cysteine through the conserved F or W. The order of the fields is J gene, D gene, clone size, V gene, CDR3 DNA, CDR3 protein. D genes are given only for firm matches. Clone size is stated in some rows and not others, as once, few, many or a class when expanded.

TRBJ1-1	TRBD1	NA	TRBV28	TGTGCCAGCAGGTTCACCTACAGGGGTGAAGCTTTCTTT	CASRFTYRGEAFF
TRBJ2-1	NA	NA	TRBV9	TGTGCCAGCAGCGTAGAGGGGGAGGGGGAGTGGAATGAGCAGTTCTTC	CASSVEGEGEWNEQFF
TRBJ1-6	NA	NA	TRBV2	TGTGCCAGCAGTGCAGGACGGGGGTATAATTCACCCCTCCACTTT	CASSAGRGYNSPLHF
TRBJ1-2	NA	NA	TRBV9	TGTGCCAGCAGCGTAGTCTCTAACTATGGCTACACCTTC	CASSVVSNYGYTF
TRBJ1-2	NA	NA	TRBV19	TGTGCCAGTAGTATAGATCTCGTCTATGGCTACACCTTC	CASSIDLVYGYTF
TRBJ2-7	TRBD2	NA	TRBV28	TGTGCCAGCAGTTTTCCCCGGGGCGGGAGCTCCTACGAGCAGTACTTC	CASSFPRGGSSYEQYF
TRBJ1-2	NA	NA	TRBV27	TGTGCCAGCAGTTTATACCCAGGGGCGCAAGGTGGCTACACCTTC	CASSLYPGAQGGYTF
TRBJ2-1	NA	NA	TRBV27	TGTGCCAGCAGTTCGGGTTCTGGCTTTGATGAGCAGTTCTTC	CASSSGSGFDEQFF
TRBJ2-3	TRBD1	NA	TRBV5-1	TGCGCCAGCCGAGACAGGGCTAGCACAGATACGCAGTATTTT	CASRDRASTDTQYF
TRBJ2-1	TRBD2	NA	TRBV27	TGTGCCACCGGGACTAGCGGGGGGGATTACAATGAGCAGTTCTTC	CATGTSGGDYNEQFF
TRBJ2-1	NA	NA	TRBV27	TGTGCCAGCAGTTTCGGGGGTCAGTACAATGAGCAGTTCTTC	CASSFGGQYNEQFF
TRBJ2-1	TRBD1	NA	TRBV30	TGTGCCTCTCCGACAGGGGTCAATGAGCAGTTCTTC	CASPTGVNEQFF
TRBJ1-1	TRBD1	few	TRBV2	TGTGCCGGTCACGGACAGGGACACTTAAACACTGAAGCTTTCTTT	CAGHGQGHLNTEAFF
TRBJ2-7	TRBD1	NA	TRBV7-9	TGTGCCAGCGGACAAACCGGGACAGGGGAATACGAGCAGTACTTC	CASGQTGTGEYEQYF
TRBJ2-7	NA	NA	TRBV18	TGTGCCAGCTCACCATCCGCCAGGCACTACGAGCAGTACTTC	CASSPSARHYEQYF
TRBJ1-3	NA	once	TRBV7-9	TGTGCCAGTCAACTGAGGCGGGGAACCGATAACTCTGGAAACACCATATATTTT	CASQLRRGTDNSGNTIYF
TRBJ2-3	TRBD2	NA	TRBV11-2	TGTGCCAGCAGCTACAGCGGGAGGGGCGCGGGTACAGATACGCAGTATTTT	CASSYSGRGAGTDTQYF
TRBJ2-5	NA	NA	TRBV7-2	TGTGCCAGCAGCTTAACAGGGACTAAAGAGACCCAGTACTTC	CASSLTGTKETQYF
TRBJ2-7	TRBD2	NA	TRBV6-5	TGTGCCAGCAGTTACTCGTTTCTAGCGGGGTCCTACGAGCAGTACTTC	CASSYSFLAGSYEQYF
TRBJ2-1	TRBD1	NA	TRBV2	TGTGCCAGCAGTCGCGACAGGGGTTCTCCTGGGCCCAACAATGAGCAGTTCTTC	CASSRDRGSPGPNNEQFF
TRBJ2-7	NA	NA	TRBV30	TGCGCCTGGAAGGGGAACTACGAGCAGTACTTC	CAWKGNYEQYF
TRBJ2-3	NA	NA	TRBV6-5	TGTGCCAGCAGCCCGTACGGAGAAGATACGCAGTATTTT	CASSPYGEDTQYF
TRBJ2-3	TRBD2	NA	TRBV6-1	TGTGCCAGCAGTGAACCCCTAGCGGTTAGCACAGATACGCAGTATTTT	CASSEPLAVSTDTQYF
TRBJ2-7	TRBD1	NA	TRBV4-3	TGCGCCAGCAGCCAAGGTCCTGGACAGGGGTCCTACGAGCAGTACTTC	CASSQGPGQGSYEQYF
TRBJ1-4	NA	NA	TRBV7-2	TGTGCCAGCAGCTTAGGGGGGCAGTCTAATGAAAAACTGTTTTTT	CASSLGGQSNEKLFF
TRBJ1-2	NA	NA	TRBV30	TGTGCCTGGAGCTGGGGGCCCCTTTATGGCTACACCTTC	CAWSWGPLYGYTF
TRBJ2-7	NA	NA	TRBV5-4	TGTGCCAGCAGCTTTCGTGGCCGGGAGTACGAGCAGTACTTC	CASSFRGREYEQYF
TRBJ1-1	NA	NA	TRBV5-1	TGCGCCAGCAGCTTGGGAGTTGAAGCTTTCTTT	CASSLGVEAFF
TRBJ2-7	NA	NA	TRBV5-8	TGTGCCTCCCAGGCCCCCTACGAGCAGTACTTC	CASQAPYEQYF
TRBJ2-5	TRBD1	NA	TRBV7-9	TGTGCCAGCAGCTTAGAGGGGGCGGCGCAAGAGACCCAGTACTTC	CASSLEGAAQETQYF
TRBJ2-6	NA	NA	TRBV18	TGTGCCAGCCTACTTAATACTGGGGCCAACGTCCTGACTTTC	CASLLNTGANVLTF